This paragraph covers one TCR beta chain sequence. Patients in Seattle were enrolled during active infection, then followed longitudinally. The record originates from a study of blood T cell repertoires in COVID-19. Across the study: Acute and convalescent COVID-19 specimens originated in the United States, Italy and Spain. T cells, B-cell-depleted T cells, or PBMCs supplied cDNA or gDNA.

The CDR3 contains 19 residues. Trimming removed 5 bases from V and 0 bases from J; junction bases left unmatched: 8. The V gene's germline CDR1 is LNHDA and CDR2 SQIVND (reference sequence). Profiling relied on immunoSEQ multiplex PCR, and the TCRdb table lists in-frame clones only, not all of them. Counted here are 250,000 to 350,000 clones, about 90% occurring once; the ten biggest clones make up around 11%. This receptor was identified in a woman aged 25 to 39 with COVID-19, enrolled during active disease. The chain couples TRBV19 to TRBJ2-4; TRBD2 matches at 15 bases. Sequences were obtained from peripheral blood. The CDR3 region is CASSPRTSGRAVAKNIQYF. CDR3 nucleotide sequence: TGTGCCAGTAGTCCTCGGACTAGCGGGAGGGCTGTAGCCAAAAACATTCAGTACTTC.